The 3 T cell receptor beta chains listed next were all sequenced from one sample in a study of beta chain features in type 1 diabetes. The sequenced template was cDNA made from the entire isolated RNA. Sequencing was performed with immunoSEQ multiplex PCR; in TCRdb, only in-frame clones are kept and a portion is missing. The sample includes about 340,000 clones, about 13% of them seen just once. Antigens of these TCRs are unknown. Study observations and caveats: Patients with Type 1 diabetes showed moderately but significantly shorter TCRB CDR3s in all four CD4+ subsets.

The specimen sequenced was naive CD4+ T cells from blood. These receptors originate from a woman between 18 and 30 years old with type 1 diabetes.

This clone was observed a few times. This chain joins TRBV9 and TRBJ2-1; TRBD2 agrees at 11 bases. Germline V gene sequence: CDR1 SGDLS, CDR2 YYNGEE. The CDR3 runs to 16 residues. J lost 9 bases, V lost 3 bases, and 11 bases had no gene match. For the CDR3, the DNA is TGTGCCAGCAGCGCATCCGGGACTAGCGGAGTATTTGAGCAGTTCTTC. Its translation: CASSASGTSGVFEQFF.

This clone was seen more than once but under ten times. This sequence joins TRBV7-9 and TRBJ1-1, with a possible D match to TRBD1 (5 bases). Trimming removed 1 base at V and 4 bases at J, with 16 bases between. This CDR3 comprises 16 residues. Looked up from germline, CDR1 is SEHNR and CDR2 is FQNEAQ (reference sequence). This CDR3 is CASSLGRVRYGTEAFF. CDR3 sequence (DNA): TGTGCCAGCAGCTTAGGCAGGGTTCGTTACGGCACTGAAGCTTTCTTT.

This clone was found a few times. The chain recombines TRBV5-4 with TRBJ2-5, with 7 bases fitting TRBD1. V gave up 4 bases and J gave up 5 bases; unmatched junction bases: 11. This CDR3 contains 15 residues. Per the germline V gene, CDR1 is SGHNT and CDR2 is YYREEE (reference sequence). This CDR3 is CASSRGQTQGETQYF. CDR3 coding DNA: TGTGCCAGCAGCAGGGGACAGACCCAAGGGGAGACCCAGTACTTC.